The 17 T cell receptor beta chains below all came from one sample that was sequenced in a study of identical twins. From the 5' RACE reads, TCRdb called clonotypes with MiXCR, one entry per CDR3 protein. The repertoire holds about 220,000 distinct CDR3 sequences, with under 8.5% as singletons. The same data also went into a second study, on T cells expressing NK-cell markers.

Sequenced material: CD8+ T cells sorted from blood. The receptors derive from a woman between 18 and 30 years old in good health.

There are many counts of this clonotype. The genes are TRBV6-6 and TRBJ1-2; 7 bases are shared with TRBD1. The trim removed 7 bases at V and 4 bases at J, leaving 6 bases unmatched. CDR1 is MNHNY and CDR2 is SVGAGI in the germline V gene (reference sequence). The CDR3 consists of 13 residues. CDR3 region: CASIDGTAYGYTF. The CDR3 DNA reads as TGTGCCAGCATAGACGGGACAGCCTATGGCTACACCTTC.

This clonotype was recorded at least ten times. This chain connects TRBV19 to TRBJ1-1; tentative D call: TRBD1 (5 bases). V lost 3 bases to trimming and J lost 0 bases, with 8 bases between them. CDR3 length equals 14 residues. Germline V gene data show CDR1 as LNHDA and CDR2 as SQIVND (reference sequence). This CDR3 reads CASSIGTLNTEAFF. The CDR3 bases are TGTGCCAGTAGTATCGGGACCTTGAACACTGAAGCTTTCTTT.

Only a few counts were recorded for this clonotype. The rearrangement links TRBV18 to TRBJ2-1; D may be TRBD2 (5 bases). V was trimmed by 2 bases and J by 2 bases, leaving 10 bases between them. CDR3 size: 15 residues. In germline, CDR1 is KGHSH, CDR2 LQKENI. In DNA form, the CDR3 reads TGTGCCAGCTCACCAACGCGGGCCCCCTACAATGAGCAGTTCTTC. Translating gives CASSPTRAPYNEQFF.

The chain links TRBV3-1 to TRBJ2-7; a possible D gene is TRBD1 (6 bases). The germline V gene encodes CDR1 LGHDT and CDR2 YNNKEL (reference sequence). The V end lost 4 bases, the J end lost 3 bases, and 13 bases lay between the germline ends. The CDR3 extends over 14 amino acids. CDR3 sequence reads: CASSPTDRFYEQYF. The DNA for the CDR3 is TGTGCCAGCAGCCCTACCGACAGGTTCTACGAGCAGTACTTC.

This clonotype occurred a few times. The chain is built from TRBV5-1 and TRBJ2-1, with 9 bases aligning to TRBD2. Per the germline V gene, CDR1 is SGHRS and CDR2 is YFSETQ. With 2 bases clipped from V and 7 bases from J, the junction kept 10 bases outside the gene matches. The CDR3 is 16 amino acids. CDR3 nucleotide sequence: TGCGCCAGCAGCTTAGGCGGGAGGGCCCCCGAGAATGAGCAGTTCTTC. Amino acids: CASSLGGRAPENEQFF.

This clonotype has at least ten counts. CDR3 sequence (DNA): TGTGCCAGCAGCTTAAGTCCCAACCCAAATGAGCAGTTCTTC. Translating it yields CASSLSPNPNEQFF. This chain uses TRBV7-8 with TRBJ2-1; D is unresolved. The CDR3 consists of 14 residues. V was shortened by 2 bases and J by 7 bases, with 12 bases between the two germline ends. Germline CDR1 SGHVS, CDR2 FQNEAQ.

This clonotype was counted at least ten times. CDR3 nucleotide sequence: TGTGCCAGCAGCCACGGGACTAGCGGGGACAATGAGCAGTTCTTC. As protein: CASSHGTSGDNEQFF. This sequence joins TRBV27 and TRBJ2-1; the match to TRBD2 covers 13 bases. CDR3 length: 15 residues. The germline V gene encodes CDR1 MNHEY and CDR2 SMNVEV (reference sequence). V shed 6 bases and J 5 bases; nucleotides not matched to a gene: 4.

The V and J genes are TRBV6-2 or TRBV6-3 and TRBJ1-1; unclear D gene. Germline V gene sequence: CDR1 MNHEY, CDR2 SVGEGT. The V and J ends lost 6 bases and 3 bases respectively, with 17 bases between them. This CDR3 contains 15 residues. The CDR3 is CASRSARAVYTEAFF. The DNA of the CDR3 is TGTGCCAGCAGAAGCGCCCGCGCAGTATACACTGAAGCTTTCTTT.

The chain couples TRBV20-1 to TRBJ2-7; D might be TRBD1 (6 bases). This CDR3 contains 12 residues. Per germline, CDR1 DFQATT and CDR2 SNEGSKA (reference sequence). The germline V and J ends were trimmed by 6 bases and 1 base, with 10 bases remaining between them. This CDR3 is CSARQASYEQYF. The CDR3 DNA sequence: TGCAGTGCCAGACAGGCTTCCTACGAGCAGTACTTC.

Only a few counts were recorded for this clonotype. This chain joins TRBV5-1 and TRBJ2-1, with D possibly TRBD2 on 6 matching bases. The CDR3 has 15 amino acids. Germline-derived CDR1 and CDR2 are SGHRS and YFSETQ. Trimming removed 4 bases at V and 3 bases at J, with 14 bases between. The DNA for the CDR3 is TGCGCCAGCAGCACCGGGACTCCTAGCTACAATGAGCAGTTCTTC. Encoded protein: CASSTGTPSYNEQFF. The complete variable domain, with remaining parts taken from reference TRBV5-1 and TRBJ2-1, reads KAGVTQTPRYLIKTRGQQVTLSCSPISGHRSVSWYQQTPGQGLQFLFEYFSETQRNKGNFPGRFSGRQFSNSRSEMNVSTLELGDSALYLCASSTGTPSYNEQFFGPGTRLTVL.

This chain connects TRBV11-2 to TRBJ1-4, with 12 positions matching TRBD1. The length of the CDR3 is 17 residues. J was trimmed by 11 bases and V by 5 bases; bases with no gene match: 15. CDR1 and CDR2 (germline): SGHAT, FQNNGV. The CDR3 region has the DNA TGTGCCAGCAGCAGCGGGACAGGGGGCGCGGAAGGTCACAAACTGTTTTTT. It yields the protein CASSSGTGGAEGHKLFF.

This clonotype appeared a single time. The junction differs from germline at one of its ends, possibly a read error. This chain joins TRBV9 and TRBJ2-7, with 9 bases fitting TRBD1. This CDR3 has 14 amino acids. The germline gives CDR1 SGDLS, CDR2 YYNGEE. CDR3 DNA: TGTACCAGCAGCCCAAGGGGACAGGGCGACGAGCAGTACTTC. As protein: CTSSPRGQGDEQYF.

V usage is TRBV20-1 and J usage is TRBJ2-4; TRBD2 is a possible D gene (6 bases). Deletions cut 2 bases from V and 8 bases from J, with 19 bases between. Germline CDR1 reads DFQATT; CDR2 reads SNEGSKA (reference sequence). This CDR3 is 15 amino acids long. CDR3 in DNA: TGCAGTGCTAGACACCTTACCGTGGAGGGGTACATTCAGTACTTC. Amino acids: CSARHLTVEGYIQYF.

This sequence joins TRBV10-3 and TRBJ2-7; D unclear. The CDR3 totals 14 residues. From germline, CDR1 is ENHRY and CDR2 SYGVKD. V was cut by 11 bases and J by 0 bases, with 17 bases left in between. The CDR3 loop reads CASGAASSSYEQYF. The CDR3, as DNA: TGTGCCTCCGGAGCAGCCAGCAGCTCCTACGAGCAGTACTTC.

The genes are TRBV2 and TRBJ1-6, with D possibly TRBD1 on 5 matching bases. Germline loops: CDR1 SNHLY, CDR2 FYNNEI. The CDR3 extends over 13 amino acids. The DNA of the CDR3 is TGTTCCGTCGGGGGCTCCTATAATTCACCCCTCCACTTT. Translated: CSVGGSYNSPLHF.

The rearrangement uses TRBV9 and TRBJ1-5, with D unresolved. The CDR3 extends over 13 amino acids. In germline, CDR1 is SGDLS, CDR2 YYNGEE. Trimming cost V 3 bases and J 2 bases, with 6 bases left between them. As DNA, the CDR3 is TGTGCCAGCAGCGGTAGCGGCAATCAGCCCCAGCATTTT. It yields the protein CASSGSGNQPQHF.

A few counts support this clonotype. The V and J genes are TRBV4-2 and TRBJ2-2; TRBD2 aligns across 11 bases. CDR3 length equals 19 residues. Germline V lookup: CDR1 LGHNA, CDR2 YNFKEQ. With 0 bases clipped from V and 4 bases from J, the junction kept 10 bases outside the gene matches. The CDR3: CASSQDSPGLAGFTGELFF. The CDR3 DNA sequence: TGTGCCAGCAGCCAAGACTCCCCCGGACTAGCGGGTTTCACCGGGGAGCTGTTTTTT.